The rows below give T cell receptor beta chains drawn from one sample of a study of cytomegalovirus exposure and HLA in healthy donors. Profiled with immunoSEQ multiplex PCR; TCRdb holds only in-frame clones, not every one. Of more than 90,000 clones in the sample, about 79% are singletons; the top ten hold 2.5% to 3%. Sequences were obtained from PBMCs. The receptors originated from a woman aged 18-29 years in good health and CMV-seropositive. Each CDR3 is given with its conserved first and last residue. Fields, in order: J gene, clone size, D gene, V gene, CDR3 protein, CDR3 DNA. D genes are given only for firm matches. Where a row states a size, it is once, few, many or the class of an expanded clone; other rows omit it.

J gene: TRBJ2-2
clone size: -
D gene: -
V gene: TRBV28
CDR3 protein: CASTLGGNTGELFF
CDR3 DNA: TGTGCCAGCACCCTGGGGGGGAACACCGGGGAGCTGTTTTTT

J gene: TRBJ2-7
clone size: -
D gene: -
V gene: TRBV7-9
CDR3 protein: CASSPQRGFGYEQYF
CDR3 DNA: TGTGCCAGCAGTCCCCAAAGGGGGTTTGGGTACGAGCAGTACTTC

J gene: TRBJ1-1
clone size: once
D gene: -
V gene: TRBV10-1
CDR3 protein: CASSQRGYAEAFF
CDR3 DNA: TGCGCCAGCAGTCAAAGGGGGTATGCTGAAGCTTTCTTT

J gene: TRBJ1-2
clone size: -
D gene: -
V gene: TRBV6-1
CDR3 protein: CASSEKGRFLRYGYTF
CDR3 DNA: TGTGCCAGCAGTGAAAAGGGGAGGTTTCTTCGGTATGGCTACACCTTC

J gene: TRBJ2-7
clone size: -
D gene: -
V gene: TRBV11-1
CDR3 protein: CASSRREKYEQYF
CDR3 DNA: TGTGCCAGCAGTAGGAGGGAGAAGTACGAGCAGTACTTC

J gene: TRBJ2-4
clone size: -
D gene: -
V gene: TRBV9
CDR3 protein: CASSPSAGENIQYF
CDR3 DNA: TGTGCCAGCAGCCCCTCGGCGGGCGAAAACATTCAGTACTTC

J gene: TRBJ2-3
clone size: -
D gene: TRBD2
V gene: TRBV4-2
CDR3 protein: CASSQLLAGGPPGDTQYF
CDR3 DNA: TGTGCCAGCAGCCAGCTTCTAGCGGGAGGGCCTCCTGGAGATACGCAGTATTTT

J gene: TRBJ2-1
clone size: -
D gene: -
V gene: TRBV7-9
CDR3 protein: CASSPTSAGEQFF
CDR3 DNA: TGTGCCAGCAGCCCCACTTCGGCGGGTGAGCAGTTCTTC

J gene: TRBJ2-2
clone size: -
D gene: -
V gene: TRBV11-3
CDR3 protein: CASSLGQSWHGELFF
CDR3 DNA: TGTGCCAGCAGCTTAGGCCAGTCATGGCACGGGGAGCTGTTTTTT

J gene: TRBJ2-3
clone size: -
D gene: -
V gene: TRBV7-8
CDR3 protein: CASSEVALITDTQYF
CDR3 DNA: TGTGCCAGTTCAGAGGTAGCCTTAATCACAGATACGCAGTATTTT

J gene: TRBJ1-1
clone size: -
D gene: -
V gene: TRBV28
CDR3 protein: CASSRLTENTEAFF
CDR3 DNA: TGTGCCAGCAGCCGATTGACAGAGAACACTGAAGCTTTCTTT